Listed below are T cell receptor beta chains from one sample, sequenced in a study of OX40 agonist ivuxolimab in advanced cancers. The assay was immunoSEQ multiplex PCR, and TCRdb's table has in-frame clones only and misses some. The table shows roughly 100,000 clones, with approximately 90% occurring only once. The sample consisted of CD4+ or CD8+ T cells sorted from blood, taken in a trial of the OX40 agonist ivuxolimab. The receptors here all came from an adult with an advanced solid tumor such as melanoma, head and neck, liver or kidney cancer. CDR3s include the opening cysteine and the closing phenylalanine or tryptophan. The order of the fields is clone size, D gene, J gene, V gene, CDR3 DNA, CDR3 protein. D genes are given only for firm matches. Clone size, where shown, is once, few, many, or a class for clones that have expanded.

abundance: NA
d_gene: NA
j_gene: TRBJ1-1
v_gene: TRBV9
CDR3nt: TGTGCCAGCAGCGTAGGGGGGAGGGGCACTGAAGCTTTCTTT
CDR3aa: CASSVGGRGTEAFF

abundance: once
d_gene: NA
j_gene: TRBJ1-1
v_gene: TRBV25-1
CDR3nt: TGTGCCAGCAGTGAGGTCACTGAAGCTTTCTTT
CDR3aa: CASSEVTEAFF

abundance: NA
d_gene: NA
j_gene: TRBJ2-5
v_gene: TRBV11-3
CDR3nt: TGTGCCAGCAGCTCCGAGGGGGGAACCCAGTACTTC
CDR3aa: CASSSEGGTQYF

abundance: NA
d_gene: NA
j_gene: TRBJ1-3
v_gene: TRBV6-6
CDR3nt: TGTGCCAGCAGCACCGGACAGCCAAGCTCTGGAAACACCATATATTTT
CDR3aa: CASSTGQPSSGNTIYF

abundance: once
d_gene: NA
j_gene: TRBJ2-7
v_gene: TRBV9
CDR3nt: TGTGCCAGCAGCGCCGCAACGGGTCCTTACTACGAGCAGTACTTC
CDR3aa: CASSAATGPYYEQYF

abundance: once
d_gene: NA
j_gene: TRBJ2-1
v_gene: TRBV18
CDR3nt: TGTGCCAGCTCACCGGGGAATCTAGGCAGAGGCAATGAGCAGTTCTTC
CDR3aa: CASSPGNLGRGNEQFF

abundance: NA
d_gene: TRBD2
j_gene: TRBJ2-1
v_gene: TRBV28
CDR3nt: TGTGCCAGCAGCTATAGGACTAGCGGGGGAGATGAGCAGTTCTTC
CDR3aa: CASSYRTSGGDEQFF

abundance: NA
d_gene: TRBD1
j_gene: TRBJ2-3
v_gene: TRBV5-3
CDR3nt: TGTGCCAGAAGCTTGTGTTCATGGGACAGGGGCCTCACAGATACGCAGTATTTT
CDR3aa: CARSLCSWDRGLTDTQYF

abundance: NA
d_gene: NA
j_gene: TRBJ1-1
v_gene: TRBV11-2
CDR3nt: TGTGCCAGCAGCCAGTCCTGGGACCTTCCAGCTTTCTTT
CDR3aa: CASSQSWDLPAFF

abundance: once
d_gene: NA
j_gene: TRBJ1-6
v_gene: TRBV6-5
CDR3nt: TGTGCCAGCAGTTACGGGGGGGGGACACCCCTCCACTTT
CDR3aa: CASSYGGGTPLHF

abundance: few
d_gene: NA
j_gene: TRBJ2-5
v_gene: TRBV4-2
CDR3nt: TGTGCCAGCAGCCAAGCCGCGGCCCAGTACTTC
CDR3aa: CASSQAAAQYF

abundance: NA
d_gene: TRBD1
j_gene: TRBJ1-1
v_gene: TRBV7-6
CDR3nt: TGTGCCAGCAGCCAGGCAGGGGGGAACACTGAAGCTTTCTTT
CDR3aa: CASSQAGGNTEAFF

abundance: NA
d_gene: TRBD1
j_gene: TRBJ1-6
v_gene: TRBV14
CDR3nt: TGTGCCAGCAGCCAAGGGCTGGCAGGGGGAGGGTCACCCCTCCACTTT
CDR3aa: CASSQGLAGGGSPLHF

abundance: once
d_gene: NA
j_gene: TRBJ2-6
v_gene: TRBV30
CDR3nt: TGTGCCTGCAATACGGCAGGGTCTGGGGCCAACGTCCTGACTTTC
CDR3aa: CACNTAGSGANVLTF

abundance: NA
d_gene: NA
j_gene: TRBJ1-2
v_gene: TRBV11-2
CDR3nt: TGTGCCAGCAGCTTAGTACAGTTCTATGGCTACACCTTC
CDR3aa: CASSLVQFYGYTF

abundance: NA
d_gene: TRBD1
j_gene: TRBJ1-1
v_gene: TRBV2
CDR3nt: TGTGCCAGCAGTGAAGGACAGGGGCCTAACACTGAAGCTTTCTTT
CDR3aa: CASSEGQGPNTEAFF